The 18 T cell receptor beta chains below were found in one sample sequenced in a study of T-cell reconstitution after alpha-beta-depleted transplantation in children. Unique molecular identifiers were used in preparing the TCRbeta library. From the PCR reads, TCRdb called clonotypes with MiXCR, one entry per CDR3 protein. Here the sample spans about half a million distinct CDR3 sequences, about an eighth being singletons. Sequences were derived from PBMCs from the stem cell graft donor, sampled from the stem cell graft. The receptors were gathered from a human donor who donated a stem cell graft to a child with combined immunodeficiency.

This clonotype was counted ten times or more. The chain combines TRBV28 with TRBJ2-1; 7 bases are shared with TRBD2. This CDR3 is 17 amino acids long. The germline CDR1 and CDR2 sequences are MDHEN and SYDVKM. After removal of 5 bases from V and 0 bases from J, the junction contained 10 bases not matched to a gene. The CDR3, as DNA: TGTGCCAGCAGTCATATAGGCGAGCGGGACTCCTACAATGAGCAGTTCTTC. Translation: CASSHIGERDSYNEQFF.

This chain links TRBV28 with TRBJ2-7; 10 bases are shared with TRBD1. This CDR3 is 17 amino acids long. Looked up from germline, CDR1 is MDHEN and CDR2 is SYDVKM. V dropped 6 bases and J dropped 5; count of bases not matched to a gene: 16. The chain's CDR3 is CASSSRSIRDRGHEQYF. CDR3 DNA sequence: TGTGCCAGCAGCAGTCGGTCTATCCGGGACAGGGGCCACGAGCAGTACTTC.

The table lists this clonotype with a few counts. This sequence joins TRBV9 and TRBJ2-1; D is possibly TRBD1 (6 bases). CDR3 length equals 16 residues. Germline assignment: CDR1 SGDLS and CDR2 YYNGEE. Trimming took 3 bases from V and 2 from J, leaving 15 bases between them. The DNA of the CDR3 is TGTGCCAGCAGCGCAATGACAGGTCCACCCTACAATGAGCAGTTCTTC. It encodes CASSAMTGPPYNEQFF.

This clonotype was counted between two and nine times. This chain connects TRBV7-6 to TRBJ2-7; D may be TRBD1 (5 bases). Per germline, CDR1 SGHVS and CDR2 FNYEAQ. Trimming pared 11 bases from V and 2 bases from J, leaving 16 bases between. This CDR3 region has 13 residues. The CDR3 is CAGAQEGPYEQYF. In DNA, the CDR3 is TGTGCCGGGGCCCAGGAAGGCCCCTACGAGCAGTACTTC.

This clonotype was recorded many times. J is TRBJ2-7 and V is TRBV7-9, with D perhaps TRBD1 (6 bases). Trimming stripped 6 bases from V and 2 bases from J, with 11 bases between. The CDR3 has 13 residues. Germline CDR1 and CDR2: SEHNR and FQNEAQ (reference sequence). Here the CDR3 DNA reads TGTGCCAGCAGTCAGGGGCCCACCTACGAGCAGTACTTC. Its protein product is CASSQGPTYEQYF.

This clonotype was picked up many times. The rearrangement links TRBV20-1 to TRBJ2-1; 7 bases match TRBD2. The length of the CDR3 is 15 residues. Germline trimming cut 3 bases from V and 0 bases from J; bases unmatched to any gene: 5. In germline, CDR1 is DFQATT, CDR2 SNEGSKA (reference sequence). The CDR3 DNA sequence: TGCAGTGCTAGCGGGAGGACCCCCTCCTACAATGAGCAGTTCTTC. Translating it yields CSASGRTPSYNEQFF.

This clonotype was seen a few times. The genes are TRBV5-5 and TRBJ2-1; 10 nucleotides line up with TRBD1. With V trimmed by 5 bases and J by 3 bases, 5 bases remained unmatched. This CDR3 region has 15 residues. The germline V gene encodes CDR1 SGHKS and CDR2 YYEKEE (reference sequence). For the CDR3, the DNA is TGTGCCAGCAGAAGACAGGGGGCTGACTACAATGAGCAGTTCTTC. Its translation is CASRRQGADYNEQFF. Full variable domain (remainder filled in from reference TRBV5-5 and TRBJ2-1): DAGVTQSPTHLIKTRGQQVTLRCSPISGHKSVSWYQQVLGQGPQFIFQYYEKEERGRGNFPDRFSARQFPNYSSELNVNALLLGDSALYLCASRRQGADYNEQFFGPGTRLTVL.

This clonotype has at least ten counts. The chain couples TRBV20-1 to TRBJ1-1; a possible D gene is TRBD1 (6 bases). Looked up from germline, CDR1 is DFQATT and CDR2 is SNEGSKA (reference sequence). The CDR3 contains 14 residues. Trimming removed 5 bases from V and 4 bases from J, with 17 bases in between. This CDR3 is CSAARWTGATEAFF. The CDR3 coding sequence is TGCAGTGCTGCCCGTTGGACGGGGGCCACTGAAGCTTTCTTT.

The CDR3 sequence: CSAWMSRNYGYTF. For the CDR3, the DNA is TGCAGTGCCTGGATGAGCCGGAACTATGGCTACACCTTC. J is TRBJ1-2 and V is TRBV20-1; no clear D. Per the germline V gene, CDR1 is DFQATT and CDR2 is SNEGSKA (reference sequence). The CDR3 has 13 residues. The germline V and J ends were trimmed by 6 bases and 2 bases, with 13 bases remaining between them.

This clonotype was detected only a few times. This chain joins TRBV7-9 and TRBJ2-1, with D possibly TRBD2 on 6 matching bases. The CDR3 contains 17 residues. The V and J ends lost 7 bases and 4 bases respectively, with 23 bases between them. Germline lookup yields CDR1 SEHNR and CDR2 FQNEAQ (reference sequence). In DNA, the CDR3 is TGTGCCAGCACCCCTTGGGGAGCCGGGAGCATATACAATGAGCAGTTCTTC. Encoded protein: CASTPWGAGSIYNEQFF.

The chain is built from TRBV5-6 and TRBJ2-1; 10 bases are a match to TRBD2. Germline V gene sequence: CDR1 SGHDT, CDR2 YYEEEE. The CDR3 spans 15 residues. The V segment lost 1 base and the J segment 4 bases; nucleotides outside the gene matches: 2. CDR3 region: CASSLSGRVYNEQFF. The CDR3 nucleotides are TGTGCCAGCAGCTTGAGCGGGAGGGTATACAATGAGCAGTTCTTC.

The CDR3 is CAWSVGRNYEQYF. The CDR3 DNA sequence: TGTGCCTGGAGTGTAGGCAGGAACTACGAGCAGTACTTC. The chain combines TRBV30 with TRBJ2-7; D gene uncertain. The CDR3 is 13 residues long. Germline CDR1 GTSNPN, CDR2 SVGIG (reference sequence). V gave up 0 bases and J gave up 3 bases, with 9 bases separating them.

This rearrangement joins TRBV29-1 to TRBJ1-1; D gene ambiguous. The CDR3 extends over 16 amino acids. Trimming removed 0 bases at V and 7 bases at J, with 21 bases between. Germline CDR1 SQVTM, CDR2 ANQGSEA. This chain's CDR3 is CSVEESDVGLVGEAFF. The CDR3 nucleotides are TGCAGCGTTGAAGAATCGGACGTAGGTCTTGTAGGTGAAGCTTTCTTT.

This chain connects TRBV4-3 to TRBJ2-2; the D is unclear. The CDR3 contains 17 residues. V gave up 4 bases and J gave up 4 bases, with 19 bases separating them. Germline values: CDR1 LGHNA, CDR2 YSLEER. The CDR3 spells CASSRIKSLTSTGELFF. The DNA for the CDR3 is TGCGCCAGCAGCCGGATCAAGAGCCTGACGAGCACCGGGGAGCTGTTTTTT.

This clonotype was detected many times. As DNA, the CDR3 is TGCGCCAGCAGCTTGGACGGGGACAGGGGAGGTTCACCCCTCCACTTT. It translates to CASSLDGDRGGSPLHF. This rearrangement joins TRBV5-1 to TRBJ1-6; 10 bases fit TRBD1. The CDR3 loop spans 16 amino acids. Trimming cost V 0 bases and J 9 bases; bases outside gene matches: 6. In germline, CDR1 is SGHRS, CDR2 YFSETQ. Full variable domain (outside the CDR3, taken from reference TRBV5-1 and TRBJ1-6): KAGVTQTPRYLIKTRGQQVTLSCSPISGHRSVSWYQQTPGQGLQFLFEYFSETQRNKGNFPGRFSGRQFSNSRSEMNVSTLELGDSALYLCASSLDGDRGGSPLHFGNGTRLTVT.

At least ten counts were recorded for this clonotype. The chain recombines TRBV12-3 or TRBV12-4 with TRBJ2-2; 9 nucleotides line up with TRBD1. The CDR3 length is 13 residues. The ends lost 5 bases at V and 6 bases at J; junction bases unmatched: 1. CDR3 in amino acids: CASSGTGSGELFF. The CDR3 nucleotides read TGTGCCAGCAGTGGGACAGGGTCCGGGGAGCTGTTTTTT.

This chain joins TRBV13 and TRBJ2-1, with TRBD2 as a possible D gene (6 bases). The CDR3 extends over 14 amino acids. With 5 bases removed from V and 5 bases from J, the gap between germline ends came to 13 bases. Per germline, CDR1 PRHDT and CDR2 FYEKMQ (reference sequence). Written as DNA, the CDR3 is TGTGCCAGCAGCCAAGGGACTGCGAACAATGAGCAGTTCTTC. Protein: CASSQGTANNEQFF.

The sample holds many counts of this clonotype. The genes are TRBV24-1 and TRBJ2-1; 8 bases are a match to TRBD1. The V segment lost 1 base and the J segment 6 bases; nucleotides outside the gene matches: 4. Germline CDR1 and CDR2: KGHDR and SFDVKD. CDR3 length equals 15 residues. The CDR3: CATSDFDRGGNEQFF. In DNA, the CDR3 is TGTGCCACCAGTGATTTTGACAGGGGTGGCAATGAGCAGTTCTTC.